This T cell receptor (beta chain) was recovered during a study of beta chain features in type 1 diabetes. For the study at large: Age, gender and cell yields were alike across patients and healthy donors. Whole-study findings and limits: Researchers report that Type 1 diabetes patients had moderately but significantly shorter TCRB CDR3s across all four CD4+ subsets. Insertion counts at VDJ junctions were lower in type 1 diabetes patients, who also showed more deletions there. The naive, central memory and Treg TCRB repertoires looked more alike in patients than they did in healthy donors.

The study reverse transcribed the entire isolated RNA, so it sequenced expressed TCRB transcripts. Produced via immunoSEQ multiplex PCR; TCRdb's table is partial and in-frame only. The data hold about 740,000 clones, with roughly 13% observed a single time. This clone has just a few counts. Its specificity is unknown. Donors contributed one heparinised blood draw apiece, averaging about 110 mL. The CDR3 length is 16 residues. V lost 1 base to trimming and J lost 0 bases, with 10 bases between them. Germline V gene sequence: CDR1 SGHVS, CDR2 FQNEAQ. The sample taken for sequencing was naive CD4+ T cells from blood. This receptor was taken from a man younger than 30 with type 1 diabetes. This chain uses TRBV7-8 with TRBJ2-4; D unresolved. This chain's CDR3 is CASSLDRPLAKNIQYF. CDR3 in DNA: TGTGCCAGCAGCTTAGATAGGCCCCTAGCCAAAAACATTCAGTACTTC. Variable domain in full (rest from reference TRBV7-8 and TRBJ2-4): GAGVSQSPRYKVAKRGQDVALRCDPISGHVSLFWYQQALGQGPEFLTYFQNEAQLDKSGLPSDRFFAERPEGSVSTLKIQRTQQEDSAVYLCASSLDRPLAKNIQYFGAGTRLSVL.